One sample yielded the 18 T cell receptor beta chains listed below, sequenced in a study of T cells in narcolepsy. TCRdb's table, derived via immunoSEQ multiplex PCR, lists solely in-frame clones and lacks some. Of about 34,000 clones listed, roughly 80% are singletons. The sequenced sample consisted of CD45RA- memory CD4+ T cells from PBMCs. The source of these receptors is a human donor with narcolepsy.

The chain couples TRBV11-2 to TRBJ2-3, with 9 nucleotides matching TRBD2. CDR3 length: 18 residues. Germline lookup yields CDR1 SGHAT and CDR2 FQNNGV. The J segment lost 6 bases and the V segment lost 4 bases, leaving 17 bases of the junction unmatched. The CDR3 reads CASSSRVWLAGAGDTQYF. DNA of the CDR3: TGTGCCAGCAGCTCCCGCGTCTGGTTAGCGGGGGCGGGGGATACGCAGTATTTT.

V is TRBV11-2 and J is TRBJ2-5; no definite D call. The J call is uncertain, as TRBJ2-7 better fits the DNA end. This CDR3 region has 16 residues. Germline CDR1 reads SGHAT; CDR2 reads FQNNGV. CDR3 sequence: CASSPISRNSSYEQYF. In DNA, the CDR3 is TGTGCCAGCAGCCCCATTAGCCGCAATAGCTCCTACGAGCAGTACTTC.

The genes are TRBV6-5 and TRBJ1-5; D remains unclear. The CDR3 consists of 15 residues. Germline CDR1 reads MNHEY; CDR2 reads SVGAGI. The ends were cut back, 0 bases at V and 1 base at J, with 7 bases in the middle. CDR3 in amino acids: CASSYSSGSNQPQHF. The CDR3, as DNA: TGTGCCAGCAGTTACTCCTCTGGGAGCAATCAGCCCCAGCATTTT.

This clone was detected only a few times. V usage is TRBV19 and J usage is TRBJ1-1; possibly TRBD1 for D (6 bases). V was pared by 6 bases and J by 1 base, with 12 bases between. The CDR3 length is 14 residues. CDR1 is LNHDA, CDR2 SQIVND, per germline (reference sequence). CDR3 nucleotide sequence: TGTGCCAGTAGCCAGGGGACACGGAACACTGAAGCTTTCTTT. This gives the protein CASSQGTRNTEAFF.

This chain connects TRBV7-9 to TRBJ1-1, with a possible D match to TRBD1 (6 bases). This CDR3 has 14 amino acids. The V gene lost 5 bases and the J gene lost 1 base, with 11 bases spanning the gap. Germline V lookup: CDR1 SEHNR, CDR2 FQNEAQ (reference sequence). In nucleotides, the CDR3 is TGTGCCAGCAGCCCGCGACAGGAGAACACTGAAGCTTTCTTT. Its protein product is CASSPRQENTEAFF.

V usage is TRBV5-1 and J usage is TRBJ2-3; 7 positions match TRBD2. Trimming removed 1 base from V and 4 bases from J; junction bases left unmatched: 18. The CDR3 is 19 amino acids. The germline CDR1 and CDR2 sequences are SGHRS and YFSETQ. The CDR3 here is CASSLNSLAEARFADTQYF. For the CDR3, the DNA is TGCGCCAGCAGCTTGAATTCCCTAGCGGAGGCGAGGTTCGCAGATACGCAGTATTTT.

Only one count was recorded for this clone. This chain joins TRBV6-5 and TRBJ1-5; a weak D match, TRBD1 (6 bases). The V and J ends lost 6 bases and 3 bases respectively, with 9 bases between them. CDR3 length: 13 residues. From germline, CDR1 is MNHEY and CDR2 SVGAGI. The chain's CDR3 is CASRQGFNQPQHF. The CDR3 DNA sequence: TGTGCCAGCAGACAGGGTTTCAATCAGCCCCAGCATTTT.

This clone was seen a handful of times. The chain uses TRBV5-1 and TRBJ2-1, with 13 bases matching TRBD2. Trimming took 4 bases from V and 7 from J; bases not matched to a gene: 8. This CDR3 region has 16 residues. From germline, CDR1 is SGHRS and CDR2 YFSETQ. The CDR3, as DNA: TGCGCCAGCAGCCCCTTACTAGCGGGAGGGAAGAATGAGCAGTTCTTC. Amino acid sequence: CASSPLLAGGKNEQFF.

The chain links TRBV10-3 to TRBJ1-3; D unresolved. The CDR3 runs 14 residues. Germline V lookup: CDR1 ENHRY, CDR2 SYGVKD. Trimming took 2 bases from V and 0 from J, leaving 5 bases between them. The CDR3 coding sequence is TGTGCCATCAGTGAGGCTGGCTCTGGAAACACCATATATTTT. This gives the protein CAISEAGSGNTIYF.

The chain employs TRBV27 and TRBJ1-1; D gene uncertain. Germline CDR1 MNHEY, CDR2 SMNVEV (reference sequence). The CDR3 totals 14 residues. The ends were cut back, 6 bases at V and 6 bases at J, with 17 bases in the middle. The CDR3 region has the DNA TGTGCCAGCAGCTCTTGGGGAGGCCCACCTGAAGCTTTCTTT. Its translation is CASSSWGGPPEAFF.

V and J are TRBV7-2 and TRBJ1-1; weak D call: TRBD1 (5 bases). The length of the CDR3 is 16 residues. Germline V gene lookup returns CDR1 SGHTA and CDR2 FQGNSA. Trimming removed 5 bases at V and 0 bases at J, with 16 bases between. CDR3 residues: CASSPAPGLMNTEAFF. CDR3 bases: TGTGCCAGCAGCCCCGCCCCGGGACTCATGAACACTGAAGCTTTCTTT.

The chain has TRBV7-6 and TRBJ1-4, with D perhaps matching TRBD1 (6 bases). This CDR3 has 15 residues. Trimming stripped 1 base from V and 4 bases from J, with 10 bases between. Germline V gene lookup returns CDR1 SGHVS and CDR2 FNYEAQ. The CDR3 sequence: CASSLDRAFNEKLFF. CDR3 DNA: TGTGCCAGCAGCTTAGACAGGGCCTTTAATGAAAAACTGTTTTTT.

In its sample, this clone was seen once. CDR3 region: CASSLGGYSTTYEQYF. In nucleotides, the CDR3 is TGCGCCAGCAGCTTGGGGGGTTACTCTACTACCTACGAGCAGTACTTC. The genes are TRBV5-1 and TRBJ2-7; D is unclear. The germline CDR1 and CDR2 sequences are SGHRS and YFSETQ. The CDR3 extends over 16 amino acids. V lost 0 bases, J lost 2 bases, and 15 bases lay in between.

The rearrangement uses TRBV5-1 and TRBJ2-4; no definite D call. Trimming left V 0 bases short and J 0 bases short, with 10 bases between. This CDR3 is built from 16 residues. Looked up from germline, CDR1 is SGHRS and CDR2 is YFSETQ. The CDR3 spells CASSLDSATAKNIQYF. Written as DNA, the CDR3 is TGCGCCAGCAGCTTGGATTCGGCTACAGCCAAAAACATTCAGTACTTC. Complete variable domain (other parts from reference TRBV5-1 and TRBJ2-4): KAGVTQTPRYLIKTRGQQVTLSCSPISGHRSVSWYQQTPGQGLQFLFEYFSETQRNKGNFPGRFSGRQFSNSRSEMNVSTLELGDSALYLCASSLDSATAKNIQYFGAGTRLSVL.

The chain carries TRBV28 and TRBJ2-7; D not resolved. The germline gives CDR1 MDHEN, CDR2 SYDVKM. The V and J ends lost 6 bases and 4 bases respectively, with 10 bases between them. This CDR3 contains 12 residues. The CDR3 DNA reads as TGTGCCAGCAGCTCGATGGTGTACGAGCAGTACTTC. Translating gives CASSSMVYEQYF.

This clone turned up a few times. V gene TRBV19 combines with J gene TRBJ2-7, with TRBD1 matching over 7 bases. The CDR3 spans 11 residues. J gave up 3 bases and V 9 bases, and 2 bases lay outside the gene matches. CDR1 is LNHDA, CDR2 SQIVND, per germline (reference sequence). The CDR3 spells CASGQDYEQYF. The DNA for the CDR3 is TGTGCCAGCGGACAGGACTACGAGCAGTACTTC.

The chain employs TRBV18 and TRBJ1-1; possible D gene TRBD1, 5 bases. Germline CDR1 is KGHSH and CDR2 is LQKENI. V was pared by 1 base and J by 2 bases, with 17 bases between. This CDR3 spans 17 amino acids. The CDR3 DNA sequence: TGTGCCAGCTCACCACTCCCTTCCGGGAGGGGCAACACTGAAGCTTTCTTT. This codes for CASSPLPSGRGNTEAFF.

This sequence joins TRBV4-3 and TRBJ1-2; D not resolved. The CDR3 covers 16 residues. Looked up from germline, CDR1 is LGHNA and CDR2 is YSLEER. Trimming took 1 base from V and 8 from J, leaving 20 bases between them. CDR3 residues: CASSQGPVGEIRGYTF. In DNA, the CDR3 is TGCGCCAGCAGCCAAGGCCCTGTCGGGGAGATTAGGGGCTACACCTTC.